This entry lists 20 T cell receptor beta chains sequenced from one sample in a study of T cell repertoires in aging, cancer and after chemotherapy. TCR beta rearrangements were amplified from peripheral blood genomic DNA. Multiplex touch-down PCR with TRB-A/B primers amplified rearranged V-D-J TRB sequences. TCRdb re-called the multiplex PCR reads with MiXCR, one entry per CDR3 protein. The profile shows about 5,300 distinct CDR3 sequences, 35% to 55% of them singletons. Material for sequencing was blood. Source of these receptors: a human donor with a blood cancer.

A remark on this clonotype: This may be a read error: a much more frequent sequence differs by one nucleotide. The rearrangement joins TRBV7-6 to TRBJ2-7, with TRBD1 matching 8 bases. Near its end, the DNA agrees better with TRBJ2-5, so the J call may be wrong. In germline, CDR1 is SGHVS, CDR2 FNYEAQ. This CDR3 has 15 amino acids. The CDR3 loop reads CASSFGTGSQETQYF. CDR3 DNA: TGTGCCAGCAGCTTCGGGACAGGATCGCAAGAGACCCAGTACTTC.

The V call is TRBV6-5, the J call TRBJ1-6; maybe TRBD1 (6 bases). V was cut by 5 bases and J by 6 bases, with 20 bases left in between. CDR3 length: 17 residues. CDR1 and CDR2 from the germline V gene are MNHEY and SVGAGI. CDR3 sequence: CASSPGGGGGSNSPLHF. The CDR3 nucleotides are TGTGCCAGCAGTCCCGGGGGCGGCGGGGGGTCTAATTCACCCCTCCACTTT.

This clonotype appeared a single time. This chain connects TRBV30 to TRBJ1-1; TRBD1 agrees at 11 bases. V lost 4 bases to trimming and J lost 4 bases; unmatched junction nucleotides: 11. The CDR3 totals 16 residues. Germline CDR1 reads GTSNPN; CDR2 reads SVGIG (reference sequence). The CDR3, as DNA: TGTGCCTGGACCACTGGGACAGGGGGAAGGGTCACTGAAGCTTTCTTT. Protein: CAWTTGTGGRVTEAFF.

The V and J genes are TRBV19 and TRBJ2-4; 7 bases fit TRBD1. The junction had 2 bases not matched to a gene; V was cut back by 5 bases and J by 7 bases. The CDR3 covers 12 residues. Germline V gives CDR1 LNHDA, CDR2 SQIVND (reference sequence). CDR3 loop: CASSLQGNIQYF. CDR3 nucleotides: TGTGCCAGTAGTCTACAGGGGAACATTCAGTACTTC.

The chain carries TRBV20-1 and TRBJ2-7, with D perhaps being TRBD1 or TRBD2 (7 bases each). This CDR3 is 16 amino acids long. Trimming pared 3 bases from V and 7 bases from J, leaving 25 bases between. Per the germline V gene, CDR1 is DFQATT and CDR2 is SNEGSKA (reference sequence). The CDR3 loop is CSASPGGQDLSREQYF. The CDR3 DNA is TGCAGTGCTAGTCCGGGAGGACAGGACCTTTCACGGGAGCAGTACTTC.

J is TRBJ1-5 and V is TRBV19, with D possibly TRBD1 on 6 matching bases. Trimming stripped 7 bases from V and 5 bases from J, with 15 bases between. Germline assignment: CDR1 LNHDA and CDR2 SQIVND (reference sequence). CDR3 size: 14 residues. Here the CDR3 DNA reads TGTGCCAGTAAGTCAGGGGCCGGGGATCAGCCCCAGCATTTT. Amino acid sequence: CASKSGAGDQPQHF.

This clonotype has just a few counts. The chain joins TRBV6-5 to TRBJ2-2; possible D gene TRBD1, 5 bases. Germline values: CDR1 MNHEY, CDR2 SVGAGI. This CDR3 is 15 amino acids long. V was cut by 0 bases and J by 6 bases, with 11 bases left in between. The CDR3 is CASSYSSKGAGELFF. The DNA for the CDR3 is TGTGCCAGCAGTTACTCGAGCAAAGGGGCCGGGGAGCTGTTTTTT.

This chain connects TRBV24-1 to TRBJ2-5; D unclear. This CDR3 has 13 amino acids. Germline V gene sequence: CDR1 KGHDR, CDR2 SFDVKD. The V end was cut by 5 bases, the J end by 5 bases, with 11 bases between. The CDR3 region is CATSGGSVETQYF. For the CDR3, the DNA is TGTGCCACCAGTGGGGGAAGTGTGGAGACCCAGTACTTC.

The chain uses TRBV14 and TRBJ2-7; 11 nucleotides match TRBD1. Trimming at V came to 4 bases and at J to 3 bases, leaving 5 bases not matched to a gene. The CDR3 has 15 residues. Germline V gene sequence: CDR1 SGHDN, CDR2 FVKESK. The CDR3 DNA follows: TGTGCCAGCAGCCGAGCCGGGACAGGGGGCTACGAGCAGTACTTC. Its translation: CASSRAGTGGYEQYF.

V usage is TRBV30 and J usage is TRBJ1-3; possible D gene TRBD1, 5 bases. The germline V gene has CDR1 GTSNPN and CDR2 SVGIG (reference sequence). CDR3 size: 17 residues. Trimming took 3 bases from V and 4 from J, leaving 22 bases between them. The CDR3 coding sequence is TGTGCCTGGAGCGGAGCCGGGGCCCGGACCGCCGGAAACACCATATATTTT. Its protein is CAWSGAGARTAGNTIYF. Variable domain in full (rest from reference TRBV30 and TRBJ1-3): SQTIHQWPATLVQPVGSPLSLECTVEGTSNPNLYWYRQAAGRGLQLLFYSVGIGQISSEVPQNLSASRPQDRQFILSSKKLLLSDSGFYLCAWSGAGARTAGNTIYFGEGSWLTVV.

This chain links TRBV7-9 with TRBJ2-5; TRBD1 matches 10 bases. CDR3 length: 18 residues. The trim removed 3 bases at V and 5 bases at J, leaving 15 bases unmatched. Germline V gives CDR1 SEHNR, CDR2 FQNEAQ (reference sequence). The CDR3 DNA reads as TGTGCCAGCAGCTTTATCGCCTTAGGGACAGGGGCTCCGGAGACCCAGTACTTC. Its translation: CASSFIALGTGAPETQYF. The full variable domain, completed using reference TRBV7-9 and TRBJ2-5, is DTGVSQNPRHKITKRGQNVTFRCDPISEHNRLYWYRQTLGQGPEFLTYFQNEAQLEKSRLLSDRFSAERPKGSFSTLEIQRTEQGDSAMYLCASSFIALGTGAPETQYFGPGTRLLVL.

This rearrangement joins TRBV6-2 or TRBV6-3 to TRBJ2-3; no firm D call. Germline values: CDR1 MNHEY, CDR2 SVGEGT. This CDR3 has 12 amino acids. V was clipped by 4 bases and J by 2 bases, with 4 bases between them. The CDR3 spells CASSSSTDTQYF. The CDR3 bases are TGTGCCAGCAGTTCTTCCACAGATACGCAGTATTTT.

This clonotype showed up just a few times. The chain carries TRBV10-3 and TRBJ2-1, with D possibly matching TRBD2 (6 bases). The ends were cut back, 10 bases at V and 5 bases at J, with 18 bases in the middle. CDR1 and CDR2 from the germline V gene are ENHRY and SYGVKD. This CDR3 has 14 residues. The CDR3 region is CASRPRGEDNEQFF. Here the CDR3 DNA reads TGTGCCAGCCGACCCCGCGGGGAGGACAATGAGCAGTTCTTC.

This clonotype was counted a few times. The rearrangement uses TRBV30 and TRBJ2-7, with TRBD1 identical over 10 bases. The CDR3 consists of 12 residues. From germline, CDR1 is GTSNPN and CDR2 SVGIG (reference sequence). V shed 7 bases and J 3 bases; nucleotides not matched to a gene: 3. CDR3 loop: CASRTGGYEQYF. As DNA, the CDR3 is TGTGCCTCTAGGACAGGGGGCTACGAGCAGTACTTC.

This clonotype was observed a few times. The genes are TRBV6-5 and TRBJ1-3; D not certain. CDR1 is MNHEY, CDR2 SVGAGI, per germline. V lost 2 bases to trimming and J lost 0 bases, with 8 bases between them. This CDR3 region has 15 residues. The CDR3 loop is CASSYEASSGNTIYF. The DNA of the CDR3 is TGTGCCAGCAGTTACGAGGCCAGCTCTGGAAACACCATATATTTT.

This chain joins TRBV6-2 or TRBV6-3 and TRBJ2-1; 9 bases line up with TRBD2. There are 16 residues in the CDR3. Germline V lookup: CDR1 MNHEY, CDR2 SVGEGT. Trimming removed 6 bases from V and 3 bases from J; junction bases left unmatched: 9. The CDR3 here is CASRNSGRDRYNEQFF. The CDR3 region has the DNA TGTGCCAGCAGAAATAGCGGGAGAGACCGCTACAATGAGCAGTTCTTC.

Judged by abundance, this clonotype is large. The chain links TRBV30 to TRBJ2-3; a weak D match, TRBD1 (7 bases). The ends were cut back, 3 bases at V and 5 bases at J, with 15 bases in the middle. Germline assignment: CDR1 GTSNPN and CDR2 SVGIG (reference sequence). The CDR3 contains 14 residues. CDR3 sequence reads: CAWSVQGGVDTQYF. CDR3 coding DNA: TGTGCCTGGAGCGTCCAGGGGGGCGTAGATACGCAGTATTTT.

The J gene is TRBJ2-5, the V gene TRBV10-3; 7 nucleotides agree with TRBD1. Per germline, CDR1 ENHRY and CDR2 SYGVKD. The CDR3 consists of 13 residues. Trimming cost V 10 bases and J 1 base; bases outside gene matches: 6. The CDR3: CATLRDSQETQYF. The CDR3 DNA is TGTGCCACCCTTCGGGACAGCCAAGAGACCCAGTACTTC.

The chain links TRBV24-1 to TRBJ1-5; 9 bases are a match to TRBD1. V shed 5 bases and J 3 bases; nucleotides not matched to a gene: 16. Germline lookup yields CDR1 KGHDR and CDR2 SFDVKD. The CDR3 has 19 residues. The CDR3 protein is CATSAAGDRARSFNQPQHF. In DNA form, the CDR3 reads TGTGCCACCAGTGCGGCGGGGGACAGGGCTCGCTCTTTCAATCAGCCCCAGCATTTT.

The chain is built from TRBV12-3 or TRBV12-4 and TRBJ2-3, with a tentative D call TRBD1 (5 bases). Trimming took off 2 bases at V and 1 base at J, with 10 bases between the two ends. The CDR3 sequence is 15 residues long. CDR3 residues: CASSLQGFRTDTQYF. The CDR3 nucleotides are TGTGCCAGCAGTTTACAGGGTTTTCGCACAGATACGCAGTATTTT.